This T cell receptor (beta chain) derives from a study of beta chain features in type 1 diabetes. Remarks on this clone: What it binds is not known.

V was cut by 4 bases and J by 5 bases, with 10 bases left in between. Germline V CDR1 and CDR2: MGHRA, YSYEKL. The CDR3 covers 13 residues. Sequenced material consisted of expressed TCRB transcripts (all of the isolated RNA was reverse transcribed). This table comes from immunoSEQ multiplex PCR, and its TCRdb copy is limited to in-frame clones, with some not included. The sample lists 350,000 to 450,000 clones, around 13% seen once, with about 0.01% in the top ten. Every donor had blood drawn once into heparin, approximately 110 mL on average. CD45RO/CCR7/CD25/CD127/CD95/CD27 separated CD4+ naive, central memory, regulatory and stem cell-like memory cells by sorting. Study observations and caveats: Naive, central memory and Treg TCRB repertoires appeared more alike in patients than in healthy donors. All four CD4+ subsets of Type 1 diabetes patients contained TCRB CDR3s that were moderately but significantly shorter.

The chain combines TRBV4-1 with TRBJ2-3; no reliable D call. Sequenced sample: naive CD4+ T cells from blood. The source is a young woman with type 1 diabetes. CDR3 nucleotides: TGCGCCAGCAGCCCCCGCTTGAGAGATACGCAGTATTTT. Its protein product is CASSPRLRDTQYF.